This TCR beta chain was recorded in a study of T-cell memory formation after mild COVID-19. TCRdb independently ran MiXCR on the 5' RACE reads; one entry per CDR3 protein. The table shows roughly 380,000 distinct CDR3 sequences, with around 30% occurring only once. In germline, CDR1 is LGHNT, CDR2 FRNRAP. The CDR3 is 14 amino acids. Unmatched junction bases numbered 2, after V lost 1 base and J lost 4 bases. The rearrangement uses TRBV12-5 and TRBJ1-2; 8 bases are shared with TRBD1. The TCR was taken from an adult woman who had mild COVID-19 (a few samples of this study predate the infection). Cell type and time point are not known. The sample taken for sequencing was PBMCs or a T cell subset sorted from them (not recorded which). The CDR3 nucleotides read TGTGCTAGTGGTTTGGGGACAGGGAGCTATGGCTACACCTTC. Protein sequence: CASGLGTGSYGYTF.